Below, 10 T cell receptor beta chains from the same sample are listed, as sequenced in a study of blood T cell repertoires in COVID-19. The method was immunoSEQ multiplex PCR; TCRdb's version includes in-frame clones alone and lacks a portion of them. The repertoire includes some 220,000 clones, roughly nine tenths of them detected once, and more than 10% sits in the top ten. Sequenced: peripheral blood. The source is a woman between 18 and 29 years old who had recovered from COVID-19.

The chain employs TRBV2 and TRBJ1-1; a possible D gene is TRBD1 (5 bases). The CDR3 totals 16 residues. CDR1 is SNHLY, CDR2 FYNNEI, per germline. V dropped 7 bases and J dropped 1 base, with 19 bases sitting between them. This CDR3 is CASIGVRGSRNTEAFF. The CDR3 region has the DNA TGTGCCAGCATAGGGGTTAGGGGCAGTCGGAACACTGAAGCTTTCTTT.

The rearrangement uses TRBV13 and TRBJ1-4, with 7 bases aligning to TRBD1. Germline V gene lookup returns CDR1 PRHDT and CDR2 FYEKMQ (reference sequence). The CDR3 is 15 residues long. V was pared by 5 bases and J by 5 bases, with 8 bases of the junction left unmatched. The CDR3 reads CASSRTGGLNEKLFF. The CDR3 DNA is TGTGCCAGCAGCAGGACAGGTGGACTGAATGAAAAACTGTTTTTT.

The CDR3 spells CASSSATGVNSGANVLTF. The DNA for the CDR3 is TGTGCCAGCAGTTCAGCAACAGGGGTGAACTCTGGGGCCAACGTCCTGACTTTC. The chain has TRBV27 and TRBJ2-6, with 7 bases identical to TRBD1. Unmatched junction bases numbered 9, after V lost 4 bases and J lost 0 bases. Germline V gives CDR1 MNHEY, CDR2 SMNVEV (reference sequence). The CDR3 has 18 residues.

The chain employs TRBV24-1 and TRBJ2-3, with TRBD2 identical over 8 bases. V trimming: 5 bases; J trimming: 4 bases; junction bases outside the gene matches: 7. Germline CDR1 reads KGHDR; CDR2 reads SFDVKD. The CDR3 runs 15 residues. CDR3 in DNA: TGTGCCACCAGTGGGAGCGGGAGAGGGGCAGATACGCAGTATTTT. It encodes CATSGSGRGADTQYF.

This clone occurred a few times. This chain joins TRBV5-1 and TRBJ2-7, with TRBD2 matching over 8 bases. This CDR3 contains 16 residues. J was trimmed by 5 bases and V by 1 base; bases with no gene match: 11. CDR1 and CDR2 from the germline V gene are SGHRS and YFSETQ. The CDR3 nucleotides are TGCGCCAGCAGCTTGACCTGGAGCGGGAGTTTCAACGAGCAGTACTTC. Translated, it gives CASSLTWSGSFNEQYF.

The genes are TRBV6-5 and TRBJ2-7; TRBD1 agrees at 9 bases. After removal of 3 bases from V and 6 bases from J, the junction contained 6 bases not matched to a gene. The CDR3 extends over 14 amino acids. Per the germline V gene, CDR1 is MNHEY and CDR2 is SVGAGI. The CDR3 reads CASSYNRGLGEQYF. CDR3 in DNA: TGTGCCAGCAGTTATAACAGGGGGCTGGGCGAGCAGTACTTC.

The CDR3 region is CASSREGTQYF. CDR3 bases: TGTGCCAGCAGTCGGGAGGGAACGCAGTATTTT. This chain joins TRBV12-3 or TRBV12-4 and TRBJ2-3; 8 nucleotides align to TRBD2. The trim removed 5 bases at V and 9 bases at J, leaving 1 base unmatched. The CDR3 consists of 11 residues.

The CDR3 sequence is CASSLLGQQGARNTGELFF. CDR3 coding DNA: TGTGCCAGCTCACTATTGGGCCAACAGGGGGCTCGGAACACCGGGGAGCTGTTTTTT. V usage is TRBV18 and J usage is TRBJ2-2; 9 bases are a match to TRBD1. CDR1 is KGHSH and CDR2 is LQKENI in the germline V gene. This CDR3 has 19 residues. Trimming at V came to 4 bases and at J to 1 base, leaving 13 bases not matched to a gene. Filled out from reference TRBV18 and TRBJ2-2, the complete variable domain reads NAGVMQNPRHLVRRRGQEARLRCSPMKGHSHVYWYRQLPEEGLKFMVYLQKENIIDESGMPKERFSAEFPKEGPSILRIQQVVRGDSAAYFCASSLLGQQGARNTGELFFGEGSRLTVL.

V usage is TRBV19 and J usage is TRBJ1-5, with a weak D call TRBD1 (5 bases). The CDR3 has 11 residues. The ends were cut back, 10 bases at V and 7 bases at J, with 11 bases in the middle. Germline V lookup: CDR1 LNHDA, CDR2 SQIVND (reference sequence). The CDR3 protein is CANSGGQPQHF. The CDR3 DNA reads as TGTGCCAACAGCGGGGGGCAGCCCCAGCATTTT.

The chain couples TRBV7-9 to TRBJ1-1; D might be TRBD1 (5 bases). CDR1 is SEHNR, CDR2 FQNEAQ, per germline (reference sequence). V dropped 5 bases and J dropped 5 bases, with 12 bases sitting between them. The CDR3 contains 13 residues. CDR3 sequence (DNA): TGTGCCAGCAGCCCCGCAGGGAGGACTGAAGCTTTCTTT. Amino acids: CASSPAGRTEAFF.